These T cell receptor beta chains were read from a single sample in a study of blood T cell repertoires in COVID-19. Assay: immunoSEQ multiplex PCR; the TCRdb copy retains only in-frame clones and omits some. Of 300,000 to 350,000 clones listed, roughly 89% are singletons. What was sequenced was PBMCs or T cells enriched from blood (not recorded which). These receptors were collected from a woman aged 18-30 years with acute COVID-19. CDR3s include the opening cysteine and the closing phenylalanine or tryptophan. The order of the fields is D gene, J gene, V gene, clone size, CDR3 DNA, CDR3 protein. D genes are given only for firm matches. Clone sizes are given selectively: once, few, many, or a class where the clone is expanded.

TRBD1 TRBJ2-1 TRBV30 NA TGTGCCTGGAGTCCTGGACAGGGACCCTACAATGAGCAGTTCTTC CAWSPGQGPYNEQFF
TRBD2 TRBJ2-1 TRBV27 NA TGTGCCAGCAGCTCCGCATCTAGCGGCCTCTCCTACAATGAGCAGTTCTTC CASSSASSGLSYNEQFF
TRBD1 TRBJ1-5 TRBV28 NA TGTGCCAGCAGTTTAACAGGGGGCTATAGCAATCAGCCCCAGCATTTT CASSLTGGYSNQPQHF
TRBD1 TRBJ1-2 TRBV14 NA TGTGCCAGCAGCCAAGGACAGGGCTATGGCTACACCTTC CASSQGQGYGYTF
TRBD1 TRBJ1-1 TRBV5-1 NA TGCGCCAGCAGCGTCCGACAGGGGGCTGGCACTGAAGCTTTCTTT CASSVRQGAGTEAFF
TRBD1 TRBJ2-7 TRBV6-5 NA TGTGCCAGCAGGCGGGACAGGGGCTCCGAGCAGTACTTC CASRRDRGSEQYF
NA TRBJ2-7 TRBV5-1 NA TGCGCCAGCAGCGCAGGTGGCTCCTACGAGCAGTACTTC CASSAGGSYEQYF
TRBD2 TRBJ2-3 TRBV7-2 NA TGTGCCAGCAGCCAAGGACTAGCGGCAGATACGCAGTATTTT CASSQGLAADTQYF
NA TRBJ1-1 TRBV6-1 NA TGTGCCAGCAGTGAAATAGTGTCGGGGGGCGCAGGGGCTTTCTTT CASSEIVSGGAGAFF
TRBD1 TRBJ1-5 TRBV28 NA TGTGCCAGCAGTCTCCGGGACAGGGAGGGTCAGCCCCAGCATTTT CASSLRDREGQPQHF
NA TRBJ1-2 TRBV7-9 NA TGTGCCAGCAGCTTGTATATGAACTATGGCTACACCTTC CASSLYMNYGYTF
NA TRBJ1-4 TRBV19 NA TGTGCCAGTAGGCTGGAGCAGCGGACTAATGAAAAACTGTTTTTT CASRLEQRTNEKLFF
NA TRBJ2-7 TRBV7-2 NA TGTGCCAGCAGCCAAGGGGGAAGGTACGAGCAGTACTTC CASSQGGRYEQYF
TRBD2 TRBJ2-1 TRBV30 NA TGTGCCTGGAGTGTACTGGTAGGGGCGGGAGGGATCCAGTTCTTC CAWSVLVGAGGIQFF
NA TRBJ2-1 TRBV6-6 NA TGTGCCAGCAGTATCGGGGGACTTGAGCAGTTCTTC CASSIGGLEQFF
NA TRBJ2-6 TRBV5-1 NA TGCGCCAGCAGCTTGGTAGCAGCAGACGGGGCCAACGTCCTGACTTTC CASSLVAADGANVLTF
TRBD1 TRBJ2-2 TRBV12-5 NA TGTGCTAGTGGTTCCCGGACAGGCCAGAACACCGGGGAGCTGTTTTTT CASGSRTGQNTGELFF
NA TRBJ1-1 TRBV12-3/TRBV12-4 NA TGTGCCAGCAGCGATTCCGGGACAGAAGCTTTCTTT CASSDSGTEAFF
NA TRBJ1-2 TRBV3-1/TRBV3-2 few TGTGCCAGCAGCCAAGGGGGGGATAGCTTCTATGGCTACACCTTC CASSQGGDSFYGYTF
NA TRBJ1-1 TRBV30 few TGTGCCTGGAGTGTAACAGGGAAAACTGAAGCTTTCTTT CAWSVTGKTEAFF
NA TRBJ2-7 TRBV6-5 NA TGTGCCAGCAGTTACTTTGGGGGCGCCGAGCAGTACTTC CASSYFGGAEQYF
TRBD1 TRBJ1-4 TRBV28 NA TGTGCCAGCAGACCTGGACAGGGGGGTGCTAATGAAAAACTGTTTTTT CASRPGQGGANEKLFF
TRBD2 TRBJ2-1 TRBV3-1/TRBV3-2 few TGTGCCAGCAGCCCGCAAAGGAGGACTAGCCTTACTAATGAGCAGTTCTTC CASSPQRRTSLTNEQFF
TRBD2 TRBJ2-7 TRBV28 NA TGTGCCAGTGGGACTAGCGGGAGTTTGTACGAGCAGTACTTC CASGTSGSLYEQYF
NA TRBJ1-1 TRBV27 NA TGTGCCAGCAGTACACTGGACAGAAACACTGAAGCTTTCTTT CASSTLDRNTEAFF
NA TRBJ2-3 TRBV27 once TGTGCCAGCAGTATCGACAGCTTCACAGATACGCAGTATTTT CASSIDSFTDTQYF
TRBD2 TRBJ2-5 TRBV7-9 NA TGTGCCAGCAGCTTCAGGCTAGCGGAAGAGACCCAGTACTTC CASSFRLAEETQYF
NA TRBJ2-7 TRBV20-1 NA TGCAGTGCTAGTACGCCTAGCTCCTACGAGCAGTACTTC CSASTPSSYEQYF
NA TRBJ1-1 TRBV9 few TGTGCCAGCAGCGTAGGTGACCCCCGGGGAGCTTTCTTT CASSVGDPRGAFF
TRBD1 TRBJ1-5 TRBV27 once TGTGCCAGCAGTCTTTCCCTTACCGGGACAGGGGATCAGCCCCAGCATTTT CASSLSLTGTGDQPQHF